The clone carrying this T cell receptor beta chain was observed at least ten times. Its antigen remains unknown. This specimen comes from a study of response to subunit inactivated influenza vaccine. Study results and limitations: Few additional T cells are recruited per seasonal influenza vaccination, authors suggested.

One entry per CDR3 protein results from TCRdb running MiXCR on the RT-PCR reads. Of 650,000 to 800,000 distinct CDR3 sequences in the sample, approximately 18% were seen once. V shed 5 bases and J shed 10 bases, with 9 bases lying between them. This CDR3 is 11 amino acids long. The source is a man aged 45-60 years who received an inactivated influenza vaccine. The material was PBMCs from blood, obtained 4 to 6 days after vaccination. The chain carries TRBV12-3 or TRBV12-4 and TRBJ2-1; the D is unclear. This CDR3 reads CASSLSYEQFF. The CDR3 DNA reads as TGTGCCAGCAGTCTAAGTTACGAGCAGTTCTTC.